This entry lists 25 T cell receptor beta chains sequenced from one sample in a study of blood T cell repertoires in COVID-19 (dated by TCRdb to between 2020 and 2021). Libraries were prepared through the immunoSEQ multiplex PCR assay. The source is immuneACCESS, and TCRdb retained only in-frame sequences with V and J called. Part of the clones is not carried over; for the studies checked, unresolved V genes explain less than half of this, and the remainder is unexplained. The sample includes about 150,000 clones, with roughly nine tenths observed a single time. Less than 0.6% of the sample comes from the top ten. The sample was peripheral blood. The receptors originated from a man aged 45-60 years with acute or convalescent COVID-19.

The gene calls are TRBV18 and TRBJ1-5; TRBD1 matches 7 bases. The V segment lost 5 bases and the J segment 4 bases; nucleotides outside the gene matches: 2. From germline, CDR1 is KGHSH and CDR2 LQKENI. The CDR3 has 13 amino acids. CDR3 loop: CASSGQANQPQHF. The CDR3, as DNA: TGTGCCAGCTCAGGACAGGCGAATCAGCCCCAGCATTTT.

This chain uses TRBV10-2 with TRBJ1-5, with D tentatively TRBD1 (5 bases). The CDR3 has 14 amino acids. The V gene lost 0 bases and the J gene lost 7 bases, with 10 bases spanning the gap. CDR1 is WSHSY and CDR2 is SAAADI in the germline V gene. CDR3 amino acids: CASSESGGWQPQHF. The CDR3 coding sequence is TGCGCCAGCAGTGAGTCGGGGGGGTGGCAGCCCCAGCATTTT.

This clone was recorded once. The CDR3 loop is CASRNRVSGNTIYF. CDR3 in DNA: TGTGCCAGCAGGAACAGGGTTTCTGGAAACACCATATATTTT. The rearrangement uses TRBV6-5 and TRBJ1-3; TRBD1 might be the D (6 bases). CDR3 length equals 14 residues. Trimming left V 6 bases short and J 1 base short, with 10 bases between. CDR1 and CDR2 from the germline V gene are MNHEY and SVGAGI.

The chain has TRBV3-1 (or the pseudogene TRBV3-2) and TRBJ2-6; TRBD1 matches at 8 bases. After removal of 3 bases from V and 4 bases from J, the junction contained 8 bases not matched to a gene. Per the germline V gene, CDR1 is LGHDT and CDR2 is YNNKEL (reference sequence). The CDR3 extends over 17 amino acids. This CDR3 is CASSQTTGVAGANVLTF. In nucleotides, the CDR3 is TGTGCCAGCAGCCAGACGACAGGGGTCGCGGGGGCCAACGTCCTGACTTTC.

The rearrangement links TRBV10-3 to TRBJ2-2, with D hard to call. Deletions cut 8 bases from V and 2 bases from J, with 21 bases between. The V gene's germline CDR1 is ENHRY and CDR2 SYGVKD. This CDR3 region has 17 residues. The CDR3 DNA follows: TGTGCCATCCCTTACACAGACATGTATGGAAACACCGGGGAGCTGTTTTTT. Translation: CAIPYTDMYGNTGELFF.

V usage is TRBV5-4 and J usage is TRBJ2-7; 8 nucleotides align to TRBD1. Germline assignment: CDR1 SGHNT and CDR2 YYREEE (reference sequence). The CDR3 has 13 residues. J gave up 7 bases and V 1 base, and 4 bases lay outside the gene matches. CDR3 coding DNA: TGTGCCAGCAGCTTGCAGGGGGCGGAGGAGCAGTACTTC. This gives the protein CASSLQGAEEQYF.

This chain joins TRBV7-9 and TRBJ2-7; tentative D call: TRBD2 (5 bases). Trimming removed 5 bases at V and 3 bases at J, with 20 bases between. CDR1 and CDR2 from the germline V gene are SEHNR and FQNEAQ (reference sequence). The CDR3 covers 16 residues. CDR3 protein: CASSPSAGGGYYEQYV. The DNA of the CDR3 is TGTGCCAGCAGCCCCAGCGCGGGTGGCGGCTACTACGAGCAGTACGTC.

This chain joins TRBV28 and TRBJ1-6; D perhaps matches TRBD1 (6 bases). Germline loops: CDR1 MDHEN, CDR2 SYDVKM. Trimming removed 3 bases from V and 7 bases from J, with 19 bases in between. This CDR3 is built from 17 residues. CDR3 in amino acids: CASSLGATAGLNSPLHF. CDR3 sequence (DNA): TGTGCCAGCAGTTTGGGGGCGACCGCAGGGTTAAATTCACCCCTCCACTTT.

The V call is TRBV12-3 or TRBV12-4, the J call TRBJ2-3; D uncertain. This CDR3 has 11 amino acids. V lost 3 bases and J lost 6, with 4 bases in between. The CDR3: CASSLRDTQYF. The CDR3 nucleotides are TGTGCCAGCAGTTTGCGGGATACGCAGTATTTT.

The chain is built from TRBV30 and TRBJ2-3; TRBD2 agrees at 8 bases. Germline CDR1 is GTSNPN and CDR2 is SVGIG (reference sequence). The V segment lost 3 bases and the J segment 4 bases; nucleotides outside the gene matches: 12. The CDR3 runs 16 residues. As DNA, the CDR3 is TGTGCCTGGAGGGAGGCCCAGCGGGAGAGGTCAGATACGCAGTATTTT. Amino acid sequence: CAWREAQRERSDTQYF.

DNA for the CDR3: TGTGCCAGCAGTTTATGGGGACAGGGGCCGGGCTACACCTTC. This sequence encodes CASSLWGQGPGYTF. This rearrangement joins TRBV28 to TRBJ1-2; 10 nucleotides match TRBD1. Trimming removed 0 bases from V and 8 bases from J; junction bases left unmatched: 3. The CDR3 extends over 14 amino acids. The germline V gene has CDR1 MDHEN and CDR2 SYDVKM.

The CDR3: CASSLALLYNEQFF. Written as DNA, the CDR3 is TGTGCCAGCAGCTTAGCGCTGCTATACAATGAGCAGTTCTTC. V gene TRBV7-8 combines with J gene TRBJ2-1; D unclear. V lost 0 bases to trimming and J lost 4 bases, with 7 bases between them. The CDR3 covers 14 residues. Germline V gene lookup returns CDR1 SGHVS and CDR2 FQNEAQ.

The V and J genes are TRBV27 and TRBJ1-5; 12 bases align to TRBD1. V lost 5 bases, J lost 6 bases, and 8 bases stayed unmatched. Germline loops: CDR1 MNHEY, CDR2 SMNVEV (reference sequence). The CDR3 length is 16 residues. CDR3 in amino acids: CASSPLGQGASQPQHF. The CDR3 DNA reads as TGTGCCAGCAGTCCCTTGGGACAGGGGGCGTCTCAGCCCCAGCATTTT.

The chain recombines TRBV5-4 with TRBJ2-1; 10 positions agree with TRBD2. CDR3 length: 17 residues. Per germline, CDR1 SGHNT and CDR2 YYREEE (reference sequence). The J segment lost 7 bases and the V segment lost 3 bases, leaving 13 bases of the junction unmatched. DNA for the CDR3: TGTGCCAGCAGCTCATTAGCGGGAGGCCTTGTGGGAAATGAGCAGTTCTTC. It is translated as CASSSLAGGLVGNEQFF.

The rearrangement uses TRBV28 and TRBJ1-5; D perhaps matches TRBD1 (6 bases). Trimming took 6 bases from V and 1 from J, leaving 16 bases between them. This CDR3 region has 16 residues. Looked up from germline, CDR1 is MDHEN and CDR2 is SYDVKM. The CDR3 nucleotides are TGTGCCAGCAGCATGACCGGGGGGCCGAGCAATCAGCCCCAGCATTTT. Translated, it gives CASSMTGGPSNQPQHF.

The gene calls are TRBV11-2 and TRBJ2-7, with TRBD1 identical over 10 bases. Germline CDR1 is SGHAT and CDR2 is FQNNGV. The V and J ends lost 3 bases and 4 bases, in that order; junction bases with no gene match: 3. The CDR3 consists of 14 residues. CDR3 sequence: CASSFGGQGYEQYF. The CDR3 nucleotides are TGTGCCAGCAGCTTTGGGGGACAGGGGTACGAGCAGTACTTC.

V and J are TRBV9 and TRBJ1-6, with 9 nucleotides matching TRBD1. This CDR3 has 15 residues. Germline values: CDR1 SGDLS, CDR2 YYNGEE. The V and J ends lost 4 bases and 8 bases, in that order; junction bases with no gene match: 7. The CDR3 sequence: CASSTRQGGYSPLHF. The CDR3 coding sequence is TGTGCCAGCAGCACCCGACAGGGGGGCTATTCACCCCTCCACTTT. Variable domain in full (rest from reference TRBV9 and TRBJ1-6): DSGVTQTPKHLITATGQRVTLRCSPRSGDLSVYWYQQSLDQGLQFLIQYYNGEERAKGNILERFSAQQFPDLHSELNLSSLELGDSALYFCASSTRQGGYSPLHFGNGTRLTVT.

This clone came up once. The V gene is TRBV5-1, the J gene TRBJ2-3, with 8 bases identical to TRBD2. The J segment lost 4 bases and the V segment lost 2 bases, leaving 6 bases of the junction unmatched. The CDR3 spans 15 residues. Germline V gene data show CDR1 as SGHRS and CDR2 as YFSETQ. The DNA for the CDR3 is TGCGCCAGCAGCTTCGAAGCGGGAGAAGCAGATACGCAGTATTTT. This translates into CASSFEAGEADTQYF.

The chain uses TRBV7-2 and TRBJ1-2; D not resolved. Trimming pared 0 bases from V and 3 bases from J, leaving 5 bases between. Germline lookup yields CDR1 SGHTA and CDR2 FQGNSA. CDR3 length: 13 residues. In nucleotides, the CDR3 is TGTGCCAGCAGCTTAGCCTCAGACTATGGCTACACCTTC. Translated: CASSLASDYGYTF.

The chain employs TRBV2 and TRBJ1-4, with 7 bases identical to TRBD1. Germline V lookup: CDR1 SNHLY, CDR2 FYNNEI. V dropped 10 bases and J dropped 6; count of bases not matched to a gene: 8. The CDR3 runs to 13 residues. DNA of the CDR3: TGTGCCATCAAGGCTACAGGGGATGAAAAACTGTTTTTT. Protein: CAIKATGDEKLFF.

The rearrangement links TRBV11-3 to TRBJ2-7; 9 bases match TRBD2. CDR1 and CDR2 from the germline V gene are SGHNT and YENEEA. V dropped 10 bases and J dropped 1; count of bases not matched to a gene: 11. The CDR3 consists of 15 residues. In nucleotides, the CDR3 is TGTGCCACTGGATCGGCTAGCGGGGTTTCCTACGAGCAGTACGTC. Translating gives CATGSASGVSYEQYV.

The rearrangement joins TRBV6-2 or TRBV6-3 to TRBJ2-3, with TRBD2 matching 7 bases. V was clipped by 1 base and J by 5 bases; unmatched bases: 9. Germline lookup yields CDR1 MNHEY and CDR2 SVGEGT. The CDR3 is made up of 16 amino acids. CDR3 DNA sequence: TGTGCCAGCAGTTACTTCGGGGGGTCCCGGGGAGATACGCAGTATTTT. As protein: CASSYFGGSRGDTQYF.

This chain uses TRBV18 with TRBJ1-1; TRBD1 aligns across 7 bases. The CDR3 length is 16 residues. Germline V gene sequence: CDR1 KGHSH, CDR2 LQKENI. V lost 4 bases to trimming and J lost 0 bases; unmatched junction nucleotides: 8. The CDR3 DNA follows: TGTGCCAGCTCACTCACGGGACAGCCCGTGAACACTGAAGCTTTCTTT. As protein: CASSLTGQPVNTEAFF.

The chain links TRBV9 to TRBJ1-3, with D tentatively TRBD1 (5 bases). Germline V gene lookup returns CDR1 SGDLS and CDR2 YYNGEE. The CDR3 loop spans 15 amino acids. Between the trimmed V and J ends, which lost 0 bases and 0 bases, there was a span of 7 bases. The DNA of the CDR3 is TGTGCCAGCAGCGTAGCTACAGGCTCTGGAAACACCATATATTTT. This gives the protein CASSVATGSGNTIYF. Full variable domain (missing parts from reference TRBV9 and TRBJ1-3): DSGVTQTPKHLITATGQRVTLRCSPRSGDLSVYWYQQSLDQGLQFLIQYYNGEERAKGNILERFSAQQFPDLHSELNLSSLELGDSALYFCASSVATGSGNTIYFGEGSWLTVV.

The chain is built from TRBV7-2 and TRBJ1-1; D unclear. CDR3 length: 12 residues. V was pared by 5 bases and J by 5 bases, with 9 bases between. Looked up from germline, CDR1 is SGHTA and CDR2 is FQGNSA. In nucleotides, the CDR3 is TGTGCCAGCAGCCTTCGTCTGACTGAAGCTTTCTTT. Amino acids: CASSLRLTEAFF.